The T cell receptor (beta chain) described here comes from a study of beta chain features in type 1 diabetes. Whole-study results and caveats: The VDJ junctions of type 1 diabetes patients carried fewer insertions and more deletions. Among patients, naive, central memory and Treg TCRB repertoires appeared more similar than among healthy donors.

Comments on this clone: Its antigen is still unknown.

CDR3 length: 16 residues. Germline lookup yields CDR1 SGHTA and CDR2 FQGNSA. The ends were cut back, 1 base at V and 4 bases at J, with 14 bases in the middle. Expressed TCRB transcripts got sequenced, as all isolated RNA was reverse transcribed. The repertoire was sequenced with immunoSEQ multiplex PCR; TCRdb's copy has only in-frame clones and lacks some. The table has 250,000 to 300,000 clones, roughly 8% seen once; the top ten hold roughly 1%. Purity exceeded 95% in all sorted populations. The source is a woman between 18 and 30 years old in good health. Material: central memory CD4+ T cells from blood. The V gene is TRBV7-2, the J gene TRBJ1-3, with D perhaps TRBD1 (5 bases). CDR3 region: CASSLVYAGQGNTIYF. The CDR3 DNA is TGTGCCAGCAGCTTAGTTTACGCAGGGCAAGGAAACACCATATATTTT.